Below are 31 T cell receptor beta chains sequenced from a single sample in a study of identical twins. TCRdb reprocessed the 5' RACE reads via MiXCR and lists one record per CDR3 protein. Of 1.5 million to 2 million distinct CDR3 sequences listed, less than 35% are singletons. Sequenced input: cord blood. These receptors all come from a newborn girl in good health.

The chain recombines TRBV28 with TRBJ2-1; possible D gene TRBD2, 6 bases. Germline loops: CDR1 MDHEN, CDR2 SYDVKM. Trimming shortened V by 3 bases and J by 6 bases, and 15 bases separated the two germline ends. CDR3 length equals 15 residues. CDR3 amino acids: CASSFWRDVGNEQFF. The DNA for the CDR3 is TGTGCCAGCAGTTTCTGGCGGGACGTGGGCAATGAGCAGTTCTTC. The variable domain in full, with the rest retrieved from reference TRBV28 and TRBJ2-1, is DVKVTQSSRYLVKRTGEKVFLECVQDMDHENMFWYRQDPGLGLRLIYFSYDVKMKEKGDIPEGYSVSREKKERFSLILESASTNQTSMYLCASSFWRDVGNEQFFGPGTRLTVL.

The J gene is TRBJ1-5, the V gene TRBV6-5; TRBD1 aligns across 9 bases. The CDR3 covers 16 residues. Germline V gene data show CDR1 as MNHEY and CDR2 as SVGAGI. Unmatched junction bases numbered 9, after V lost 5 bases and J lost 4 bases. In DNA, the CDR3 is TGTGCCAGCAGTAAAACCGGGACAGGGTTGAATCAGCCCCAGCATTTT. Its translation: CASSKTGTGLNQPQHF.

This clonotype appeared a few times. CDR3 protein: CAISDRLEGFMLRYF. The DNA of the CDR3 is TGTGCCATCAGTGATCGGTTGGAGGGGTTCATGTTGCGGTACTTC. The J gene is TRBJ2-4, the V gene TRBV10-3, with a tentative D call TRBD2 (6 bases). The V end was cut by 3 bases, the J end by 15 bases, with 24 bases between. The CDR3 runs 15 residues. Germline lookup yields CDR1 ENHRY and CDR2 SYGVKD.

The CDR3 region is CSAPGHLTPYGYTF. CDR3 DNA: TGCAGTGCCCCCGGACATTTAACCCCCTATGGCTACACCTTC. This chain links TRBV20-1 with TRBJ1-2; weak D call: TRBD1 (5 bases). The CDR3 contains 14 residues. V lost 6 bases to trimming and J lost 4 bases, with 18 bases between them. Germline loops: CDR1 DFQATT, CDR2 SNEGSKA (reference sequence).

The rearrangement joins TRBV28 to TRBJ2-5; TRBD1 agrees at 7 bases. The DNA matches TRBJ2-7 better at its end, which makes the J call doubtful. Germline CDR1 is MDHEN and CDR2 is SYDVKM. CDR3 length: 13 residues. Here the CDR3 reads CASSSAQGREQYF. CDR3 coding DNA: TGTGCCAGCAGCTCCGCACAGGGGCGCGAGCAGTACTTC.

This chain uses TRBV10-3 with TRBJ2-7, with D maybe TRBD2 (6 bases). Germline loops: CDR1 ENHRY, CDR2 SYGVKD. Trimming took off 11 bases at V and 3 bases at J, with 20 bases between the two ends. The CDR3 runs to 14 residues. Written as DNA, the CDR3 is TGTGCCGCCAAAATTGGGGCGGGAATCTACGAGCAGTACTTC. Translating gives CAAKIGAGIYEQYF.

DNA for the CDR3: TGCAGTTCAGGGGGCGTTAAGGCCAAAAACATTCAGTACTTC. Its protein is CSSGGVKAKNIQYF. This chain connects TRBV20-1 to TRBJ2-4; 8 bases line up with TRBD1. In germline, CDR1 is DFQATT, CDR2 SNEGSKA (reference sequence). After removal of 8 bases from V and 1 base from J, the junction contained 7 bases not matched to a gene. The CDR3 has 14 residues.

This clonotype occurred a few times. V usage is TRBV11-2 and J usage is TRBJ2-5, with D unresolved. Germline loops: CDR1 SGHAT, CDR2 FQNNGV. The CDR3 runs to 17 residues. Trimming pared 0 bases from V and 2 bases from J, leaving 16 bases between. CDR3 amino acids: CASSLDLDSGLQETQYF. CDR3 nucleotides: TGTGCCAGCAGCTTAGATCTGGATTCGGGTTTGCAAGAGACCCAGTACTTC. Full variable domain (rest looked up from reference TRBV11-2 and TRBJ2-5): EAGVAQSPRYKIIEKRQSVAFWCNPISGHATLYWYQQILGQGPKLLIQFQNNGVVDDSQLPKDRFSAERLKGVDSTLKIQPAKLEDSAVYLCASSLDLDSGLQETQYFGPGTRLLVL.

The CDR3, as DNA: TGTGCCAGCAGCTCCGGCCCCGGGACAGGGTTATCGGGCTATAATTCACCCCTCCACTTT. As protein: CASSSGPGTGLSGYNSPLHF. J is TRBJ1-6 and V is TRBV9; 9 nucleotides line up with TRBD1. J gave up 3 bases and V 4 bases, and 17 bases lay outside the gene matches. The CDR3 spans 20 residues. Germline CDR1 SGDLS, CDR2 YYNGEE. Together with reference TRBV9 and TRBJ1-6, the CDR3 gives the full variable domain: DSGVTQTPKHLITATGQRVTLRCSPRSGDLSVYWYQQSLDQGLQFLIQYYNGEERAKGNILERFSAQQFPDLHSELNLSSLELGDSALYFCASSSGPGTGLSGYNSPLHFGNGTRLTVT.

Of note for this clonotype: A junction boundary mismatches the germline segment, possibly from a read error. The chain links TRBV7-2 to TRBJ1-5, with unresolved D. This CDR3 has 13 residues. Germline lookup yields CDR1 SGHTA and CDR2 FQGNSA. This CDR3 reads CPSSPYTGQPRHF. The CDR3 DNA reads as TGTCCCAGCAGCCCCTACACGGGTCAGCCCCGGCATTTT.

The genes are TRBV14 and TRBJ2-7, with 7 bases identical to TRBD1. After removal of 2 bases from V and 1 base from J, the junction contained 11 bases not matched to a gene. CDR1 is SGHDN and CDR2 is FVKESK in the germline V gene. This CDR3 is built from 17 residues. The CDR3 loop is CASSQQSYRGYSYEQYF. In DNA form, the CDR3 reads TGTGCCAGCAGCCAACAATCCTACAGGGGATATTCCTACGAGCAGTACTTC.

This clonotype was recorded a few times. J is TRBJ2-1 and V is TRBV14; 10 bases are shared with TRBD2. CDR1 and CDR2 (germline): SGHDN, FVKESK. Germline trimming cut 1 base from V and 4 bases from J; bases unmatched to any gene: 4. The CDR3 is made up of 16 amino acids. DNA for the CDR3: TGTGCCAGCAGCCAAGGGACTAGCGGTATTTACAATGAGCAGTTCTTC. Translating gives CASSQGTSGIYNEQFF.

The rearrangement uses TRBV4-2 and TRBJ1-2, with D uncertain. Trimming shortened V by 0 bases and J by 2 bases, and 10 bases separated the two germline ends. The length of the CDR3 is 15 residues. CDR1 LGHNA and CDR2 YNFKEQ come from the germline V gene. DNA of the CDR3: TGTGCCAGCAGCCAAGATCTGGCGGTAAACTATGGCTACACCTTC. Translating gives CASSQDLAVNYGYTF.

This rearrangement joins TRBV20-1 to TRBJ1-2; D is perhaps TRBD1 (5 bases). The CDR3 covers 14 residues. CDR1 is DFQATT and CDR2 is SNEGSKA in the germline V gene (reference sequence). The germline V and J ends were trimmed by 0 bases and 6 bases, with 14 bases remaining between them. CDR3 bases: TGCAGTGCTAGAGAGACCGGCCGGGGGGATGGCTACACCTTC. Protein sequence: CSARETGRGDGYTF.

This sequence joins TRBV3-1 and TRBJ2-7; D unclear. Germline CDR1 and CDR2: LGHDT and YNNKEL (reference sequence). The CDR3 is made up of 15 amino acids. V was shortened by 0 bases and J by 3 bases, with 12 bases between the two germline ends. CDR3 sequence reads: CASSQDERHYYEQYF. The CDR3 DNA sequence: TGTGCCAGCAGCCAAGATGAGCGACATTACTACGAGCAGTACTTC.

This clonotype showed up just a few times. The chain recombines TRBV3-1 with TRBJ2-1; either TRBD1 or TRBD2 may supply D (5 bases each). The V gene's germline CDR1 is LGHDT and CDR2 YNNKEL (reference sequence). V was shortened by 2 bases and J by 4 bases, with 12 bases between the two germline ends. The CDR3 consists of 15 residues. CDR3 in DNA: TGTGCCAGCAGCCAATTGGGGACGGGTTACAATGAGCAGTTCTTC. Protein product: CASSQLGTGYNEQFF.

Notes on this clonotype: A much larger clone differs by one base, so this may be a read error. The rearrangement uses TRBV20-1 and TRBJ2-1, with 7 bases matching TRBD2. Germline-derived CDR1 and CDR2 are DFQATT and SNEGSKA (reference sequence). The CDR3 extends over 11 amino acids. The DNA for the CDR3 is TGCAGCCGAGCGGGGCTCAGTGAGCAGTTCTTC. Its protein is CSRAGLSEQFF.

This clonotype was seen only a few times. The rearrangement uses TRBV7-9 and TRBJ1-2; D uncertain. Germline V gene sequence: CDR1 SEHNR, CDR2 FQNEAQ (reference sequence). Trimming took 2 bases from V and 6 from J, leaving 19 bases between them. This CDR3 has 16 residues. CDR3 residues: CASSLRGGLTLDGYTF. The CDR3 DNA reads as TGTGCCAGCAGCTTACGGGGAGGGCTTACACTGGATGGCTACACCTTC.

The chain has TRBV4-1 and TRBJ2-5; unclear D gene. The J call could be wrong; TRBJ2-7 is a better fit for the DNA end. The CDR3 consists of 11 residues. The germline V gene encodes CDR1 MGHRA and CDR2 YSYEKL. Here the CDR3 reads CASSRNLEQYF. CDR3 DNA sequence: TGCGCCAGCAGTAGAAACCTCGAGCAGTACTTC.

The chain employs TRBV15 and TRBJ2-1; D call uncertain. V was trimmed by 1 base and J by 3 bases, leaving 7 bases between them. Germline lookup yields CDR1 LNHNV and CDR2 YYDKDF (reference sequence). There are 14 residues in the CDR3. The CDR3 bases are TGTGCCACCAGCAGAGGTGGTTTCTACAATGAGCAGTTCTTC. Translated: CATSRGGFYNEQFF.

This clonotype was counted at least ten times. Relative to the germline gene, one junction end is altered; a read error may explain this. The gene calls are TRBV5-1 and TRBJ2-3, with TRBD2 matching over 11 bases. The CDR3 loop spans 15 amino acids. From germline, CDR1 is SGHRS and CDR2 YFSETQ. The CDR3 nucleotides read TGTGCCAGCAGCTTAGCGGGAGGGCCTGTAGATACGCAGTATTTT. Protein product: CASSLAGGPVDTQYF.

This clonotype has just a few counts. The genes are TRBV21-1 and TRBJ2-7. TRBV21-1 is recorded as a pseudogene. CDR3 length: 12 amino acids. The CDR3 bases are TGTGCCAGCAGCGCCCACGCCTACGAGCAGTACTTC. It is translated as CASSAHAYEQYF.

This clonotype has only a few counts. J is TRBJ2-7 and V is TRBV4-1; D gene unclear. CDR1 and CDR2 from the germline V gene are MGHRA and YSYEKL. With 0 bases removed from V and 6 bases from J, the gap between germline ends came to 6 bases. The CDR3 loop spans 12 amino acids. The CDR3 reads CASSQEDSEQYF. Here the CDR3 DNA reads TGCGCCAGCAGCCAAGAAGACTCCGAGCAGTACTTC.

The J gene is TRBJ2-7, the V gene TRBV7-2; D uncertain. The germline gives CDR1 SGHTA, CDR2 FQGNSA. The CDR3 length is 15 residues. Trimming removed 0 bases at V and 2 bases at J, with 11 bases between. The CDR3 sequence is CASSLALVGTYEQYF. The CDR3 bases are TGTGCCAGCAGCTTAGCGCTTGTAGGAACCTACGAGCAGTACTTC.

Of note for this clonotype: This may be a read error: a much more frequent sequence differs by one nucleotide. The gene calls are TRBV24-1 and TRBJ2-5, with a possible D match to TRBD1 (6 bases). This CDR3 is built from 14 residues. V lost 0 bases to trimming and J lost 11 bases, with 15 bases between them. CDR1 KGHDR and CDR2 SFDVKD come from the germline V gene. CDR3 nucleotide sequence: TGTGCCACCAGTGATTTGAGGGACAACAATGAGCAGTACTTC. Its translation: CATSDLRDNNEQYF.

This chain links TRBV12-3 or TRBV12-4 with TRBJ2-2; D is perhaps TRBD2 (6 bases). V shed 6 bases and J shed 5 bases, with 13 bases lying between them. The CDR3 is 14 amino acids. CDR3 in DNA: TGTGCCAGCAGCCGCCTGGGGGGAACCGGGGAGCTGTTTTTT. Translating it yields CASSRLGGTGELFF.

This clonotype was seen a few times. The V gene is TRBV29-1, the J gene TRBJ2-1; D is unclear. The CDR3 runs to 16 residues. Germline lookup yields CDR1 SQVTM and CDR2 ANQGSEA. Trimming took 0 bases from V and 7 from J, leaving 19 bases between them. CDR3 region: CSVEDRSWIETNEQFF. Here the CDR3 DNA reads TGCAGCGTTGAAGATCGGTCTTGGATAGAAACAAATGAGCAGTTCTTC.

The J gene is TRBJ2-2, the V gene TRBV2; 7 bases are a match to TRBD1. J lost 3 bases, V lost 10 bases, and 5 bases had no gene match. Germline CDR1 reads SNHLY; CDR2 reads FYNNEI. CDR3 size: 13 residues. CDR3 in DNA: TGTGCCACCCCGGGACAGTACACCGGGGAGCTGTTTTTT. As protein: CATPGQYTGELFF.

The chain employs TRBV12-3 or TRBV12-4 and TRBJ1-1; 11 bases line up with TRBD1. This CDR3 contains 15 residues. The V and J ends lost 3 bases and 7 bases, in that order; junction bases with no gene match: 7. The DNA of the CDR3 is TGTGCCAGCAGTTTTATGGACAGGGGGCTAATTGAAGCTTTCTTT. Translation: CASSFMDRGLIEAFF.

The chain carries TRBV6-1 and TRBJ1-5; D is unresolved. Germline CDR1 MNHNS, CDR2 SASEGT. The CDR3 is 17 residues long. V was cut by 2 bases and J by 0 bases, with 14 bases left in between. CDR3: CASSEKEHPYSNQPQHF. In nucleotides, the CDR3 is TGTGCCAGCAGTGAAAAAGAACACCCTTATAGCAATCAGCCCCAGCATTTT.

This clonotype has a count of ten or more. The chain links TRBV14 to TRBJ2-1; D possibly corresponds to TRBD1 (5 bases). The CDR3 covers 13 residues. Germline V gene sequence: CDR1 SGHDN, CDR2 FVKESK. The germline V and J ends were trimmed by 3 bases and 7 bases, with 10 bases remaining between them. The DNA for the CDR3 is TGTGCCAGCAGCCAGGTCTCAGGGAATGAGCAGTTCTTC. This codes for CASSQVSGNEQFF.